A single sample is the source of the 13 T cell receptor beta chains below, sequenced in a study of persistence of HIV-infected CD4 T cells (dated by TCRdb to about 2020). The immunoSEQ hsTCRB assay version 4 in survey mode was used to sequence TCRbeta repertoires from genomic DNA. This immuneACCESS table, as held by TCRdb, lists in-frame sequences with V and J called but not all clones. Of the missing ones, under half trace to an unresolved V gene in checked studies; the others have no known cause. The sample data list tens of thousands of clones, and about 80% of these were observed just once. The top ten clonotypes cover 6.4% of the sample. The antigens for these receptors are not known. The sample's treatment or condition label, in plain terms: suppressive antiretroviral therapy. Cells were stimulated with lysates of CMV-infected fibroblasts at roughly 9.8 ug/mL. Nonresponding CD40L-negative CD69-negative CD45RO-high memory CD4+ T cells were sorted as memory populations depleted of antigen-responding cells.

Sequences were derived from CD4+ T cells sorted from PBMCs after approximately 20-hour stimulation, sampled from a patient who received antiretroviral therapy. Per the publication, the cell subset or site label means: CD40L-CD69- CD45RO-high memory CD4 T cells not responding to CMV lysate. These TCRs come from an adult woman with HIV who was CMV-seropositive.

V usage is TRBV2 and J usage is TRBJ2-1, with unresolved D. Germline V gene data show CDR1 as SNHLY and CDR2 as FYNNEI. The germline V and J ends were trimmed by 2 bases and 7 bases, with 12 bases remaining between them. CDR3 length: 14 amino acids. The CDR3 DNA follows: TGTGCCAGCAGTGAAAAGATTGTGGGGAATGAGCAGTTCTTC. This sequence encodes CASSEKIVGNEQFF. The full variable domain, its missing parts supplied by reference TRBV2 and TRBJ2-1, is EPEVTQTPSHQVTQMGQEVILRCVPISNHLYFYWYRQILGQKVEFLVSFYNNEISEKSEIFDDQFSVERPDGSNFTLKIRSTKLEDSAMYFCASSEKIVGNEQFFGPGTRLTVL.

The genes are TRBV24-1 and TRBJ2-3, with 7 bases identical to TRBD2. After removal of 7 bases from V and 2 bases from J, the junction contained 8 bases not matched to a gene. The CDR3 extends over 15 amino acids. The germline CDR1 and CDR2 sequences are KGHDR and SFDVKD. CDR3 in amino acids: CATSAGTTNTDTQYF. Here the CDR3 DNA reads TGTGCCACCAGCGCCGGGACTACCAACACAGATACGCAGTATTTT.

In the case of this clone: Different DNA sequences within this sample yield the same CDR3. The rearrangement uses TRBV5-6 and TRBJ2-5, with D unclear. The V gene lost 1 base and the J gene lost 4 bases, with 2 bases spanning the gap. The germline V gene encodes CDR1 SGHDT and CDR2 YYEEEE. This CDR3 spans 11 amino acids. The CDR3 here is CASSLRETQYF. The DNA for the CDR3 is TGTGCCAGCAGCTTGAGAGAGACCCAGTACTTC. The whole variable domain, filled in from reference TRBV5-6 and TRBJ2-5, reads DAGVTQSPTHLIKTRGQQVTLRCSPKSGHDTVSWYQQALGQGPQFIFQYYEEEERQRGNFPDRFSGHQFPNYSSELNVNALLLGDSALYLCASSLRETQYFGPGTRLLVL.

This chain links TRBV6-4 with TRBJ1-5; no reliable D call. Germline CDR1 MRHNA, CDR2 SNTAGT. This CDR3 region has 13 residues. The V end was cut by 5 bases, the J end by 4 bases, with 9 bases between. The CDR3 spells CASSLDGNQPQHF. The CDR3 nucleotides read TGTGCCAGCAGTCTCGACGGAAATCAGCCCCAGCATTTT.

V usage is TRBV2 and J usage is TRBJ2-2; TRBD1 matches 9 bases. CDR3 length: 15 amino acids. V lost 6 bases to trimming and J lost 4 bases; unmatched junction nucleotides: 6. Looked up from germline, CDR1 is SNHLY and CDR2 is FYNNEI. Written as DNA, the CDR3 is TGTGCCAGCAGCGGGGACAGGGTTGGCACCGGGGAGCTGTTTTTT. It codes for CASSGDRVGTGELFF.

The rearrangement joins TRBV30 to TRBJ2-7; D unresolved. Trimming removed 3 bases from V and 0 bases from J, with 9 bases in between. CDR3 size: 13 residues. The V gene's germline CDR1 is GTSNPN and CDR2 SVGIG (reference sequence). CDR3 region: CAWRAWSSYEQYF. The CDR3 nucleotides read TGTGCCTGGAGGGCCTGGTCCTCCTACGAGCAGTACTTC. The whole variable domain, remainder taken from reference TRBV30 and TRBJ2-7, is SQTIHQWPATLVQPVGSPLSLECTVEGTSNPNLYWYRQAAGRGLQLLFYSVGIGQISSEVPQNLSASRPQDRQFILSSKKLLLSDSGFYLCAWRAWSSYEQYFGPGTRLTVT.

This clone has just one count. The rearrangement uses TRBV6-5 and TRBJ1-2; a possible D gene is TRBD1 (6 bases). This CDR3 contains 15 residues. Trimming took off 5 bases at V and 4 bases at J, with 17 bases between the two ends. Per germline, CDR1 MNHEY and CDR2 SVGAGI. CDR3 DNA: TGTGCCAGCAGTCGCTCACAGGGAAGCCTCTATGGCTACACCTTC. Translation: CASSRSQGSLYGYTF.

The V and J genes are TRBV7-8 and TRBJ1-1, with no clear D. The CDR3 spans 13 residues. CDR1 is SGHVS, CDR2 FQNEAQ, per germline. Trimming took off 5 bases at V and 8 bases at J, with 15 bases between the two ends. CDR3 nucleotides: TGTGCCAGCAGCCCGAGGCCTGGTACCGAAGCTTTCTTT. The encoded protein is CASSPRPGTEAFF.

The chain combines TRBV27 with TRBJ1-1; D is unclear. The CDR3 spans 15 residues. V gave up 5 bases and J gave up 3 bases, with 16 bases separating them. Germline V gene lookup returns CDR1 MNHEY and CDR2 SMNVEV (reference sequence). The CDR3 region has the DNA TGTGCCAGCAGTCAATTAGGGCTTCAGGACACTGAAGCTTTCTTT. Amino acid sequence: CASSQLGLQDTEAFF.

This rearrangement joins TRBV12-3 or TRBV12-4 to TRBJ1-1; D remains unclear. Trimming left V 1 base short and J 5 bases short, with 8 bases between. CDR3 length: 13 amino acids. CDR3: CASSLDVETEAFF. The CDR3 coding sequence is TGTGCCAGCAGTTTAGACGTGGAGACTGAAGCTTTCTTT.

This clone came up once. The genes are TRBV30 and TRBJ1-3; perhaps TRBD1 as D (5 bases). The ends were cut back, 0 bases at V and 0 bases at J, with 15 bases in the middle. The CDR3 sequence is 17 residues long. CDR1 is GTSNPN and CDR2 is SVGIG in the germline V gene (reference sequence). The CDR3, as DNA: TGTGCCTGGAGTGTACGGGGGGTCCCGAGCTCTGGAAACACCATATATTTT. It specifies CAWSVRGVPSSGNTIYF.

The rearrangement uses TRBV3-1 (or the pseudogene TRBV3-2) and TRBJ2-7; no clear D. From germline, CDR1 is LGHDT and CDR2 YNNKEL (reference sequence). This CDR3 comprises 14 residues. V gave up 4 bases and J gave up 0 bases, with 10 bases separating them. CDR3 sequence: CASSLVGNSYEQYF. The CDR3 coding sequence is TGTGCCAGCAGCCTCGTAGGGAACTCCTACGAGCAGTACTTC.

The genes are TRBV4-3 and TRBJ2-5; 7 positions agree with TRBD2. J gave up 1 base and V 4 bases, and 18 bases lay outside the gene matches. The CDR3 length is 19 residues. Looked up from germline, CDR1 is LGHNA and CDR2 is YSLEER. The CDR3 loop reads CASSRVSQAGTLIQETQYF. Here the CDR3 DNA reads TGCGCCAGCAGCCGAGTCTCCCAAGCGGGGACTCTAATCCAAGAGACCCAGTACTTC.